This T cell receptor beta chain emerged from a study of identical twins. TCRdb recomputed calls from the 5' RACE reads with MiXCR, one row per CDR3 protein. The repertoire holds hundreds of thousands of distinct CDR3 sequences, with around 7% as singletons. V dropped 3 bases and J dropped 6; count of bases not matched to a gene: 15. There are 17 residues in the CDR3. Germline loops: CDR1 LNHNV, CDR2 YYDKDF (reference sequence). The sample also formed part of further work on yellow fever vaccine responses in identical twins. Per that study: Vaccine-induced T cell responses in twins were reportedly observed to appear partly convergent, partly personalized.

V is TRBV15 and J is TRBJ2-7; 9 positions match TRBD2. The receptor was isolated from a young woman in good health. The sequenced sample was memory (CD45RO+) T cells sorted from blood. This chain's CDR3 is CATSSGQSGTSQFEQYF. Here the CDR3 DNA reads TGTGCCACCAGCAGCGGACAGTCCGGGACTAGCCAGTTCGAGCAGTACTTC. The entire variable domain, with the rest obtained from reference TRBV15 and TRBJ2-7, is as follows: DAMVIQNPRYQVTQFGKPVTLSCSQTLNHNVMYWYQQKSSQAPKLLFHYYDKDFNNEADTPDNFQSRRPNTSFCFLDIRSPGLGDTAMYLCATSSGQSGTSQFEQYFGPGTRLTVT.